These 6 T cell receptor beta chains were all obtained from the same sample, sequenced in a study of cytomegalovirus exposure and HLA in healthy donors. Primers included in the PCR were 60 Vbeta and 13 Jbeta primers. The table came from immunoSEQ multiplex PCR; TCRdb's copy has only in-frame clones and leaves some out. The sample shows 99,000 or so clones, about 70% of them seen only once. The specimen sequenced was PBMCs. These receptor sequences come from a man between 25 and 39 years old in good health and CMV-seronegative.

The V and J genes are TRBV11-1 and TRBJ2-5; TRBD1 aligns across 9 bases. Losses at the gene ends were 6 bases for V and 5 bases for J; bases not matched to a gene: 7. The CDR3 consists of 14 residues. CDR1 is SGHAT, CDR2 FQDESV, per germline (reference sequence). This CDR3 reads CASRADRGTETQYF. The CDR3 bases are TGTGCCAGCAGAGCGGACAGGGGTACGGAGACCCAGTACTTC.

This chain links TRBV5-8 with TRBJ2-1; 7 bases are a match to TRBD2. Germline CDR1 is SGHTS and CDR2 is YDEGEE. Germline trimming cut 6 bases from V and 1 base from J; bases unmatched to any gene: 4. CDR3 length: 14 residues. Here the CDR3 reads CASNGGRSYNEQFF. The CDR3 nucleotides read TGTGCCAGCAACGGGGGGAGGTCCTACAATGAGCAGTTCTTC. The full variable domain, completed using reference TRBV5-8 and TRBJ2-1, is EAGVTQSPTHLIKTRGQQATLRCSPISGHTSVYWYQQALGLGLQFLLWYDEGEERNRGNFPPRFSGRQFPNYSSELNVNALELEDSALYLCASNGGRSYNEQFFGPGTRLTVL.

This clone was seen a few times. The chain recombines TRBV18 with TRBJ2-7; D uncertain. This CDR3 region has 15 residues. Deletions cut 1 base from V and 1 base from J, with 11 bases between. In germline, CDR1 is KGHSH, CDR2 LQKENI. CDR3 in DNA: TGTGCCAGCTCACCACGAGAGGTATTATCCTACGAGCAGTACTTC. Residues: CASSPREVLSYEQYF. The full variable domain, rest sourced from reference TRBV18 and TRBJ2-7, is NAGVMQNPRHLVRRRGQEARLRCSPMKGHSHVYWYRQLPEEGLKFMVYLQKENIIDESGMPKERFSAEFPKEGPSILRIQQVVRGDSAAYFCASSPREVLSYEQYFGPGTRLTVT.

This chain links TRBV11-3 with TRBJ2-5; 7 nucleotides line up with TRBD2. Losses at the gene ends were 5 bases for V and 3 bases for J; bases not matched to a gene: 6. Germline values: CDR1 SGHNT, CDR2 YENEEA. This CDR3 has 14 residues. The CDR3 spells CASSSLGGKETQYF. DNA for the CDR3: TGTGCCAGCAGCAGCCTGGGAGGGAAAGAGACCCAGTACTTC.

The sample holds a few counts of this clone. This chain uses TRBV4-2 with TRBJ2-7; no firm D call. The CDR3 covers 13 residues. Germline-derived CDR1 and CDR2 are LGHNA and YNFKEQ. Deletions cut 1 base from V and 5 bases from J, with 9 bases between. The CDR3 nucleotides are TGTGCCAGCAGCCAAGCGAGGAGTGACGAGCAGTACTTC. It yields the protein CASSQARSDEQYF.

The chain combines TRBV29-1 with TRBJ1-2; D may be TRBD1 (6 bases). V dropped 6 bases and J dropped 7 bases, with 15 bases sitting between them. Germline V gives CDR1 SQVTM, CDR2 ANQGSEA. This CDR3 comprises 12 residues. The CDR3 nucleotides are TGCAGCGTAGACCCGGGGGGGGCTGGCTACACCTTC. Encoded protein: CSVDPGGAGYTF. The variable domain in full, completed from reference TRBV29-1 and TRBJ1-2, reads SAVISQKPSRDICQRGTSLTIQCQVDSQVTMMFWYRQQPGQSLTLIATANQGSEATYESGFVIDKFPISRPNLTFSTLTVSNMSPEDSSIYLCSVDPGGAGYTFGSGTRLTVV.